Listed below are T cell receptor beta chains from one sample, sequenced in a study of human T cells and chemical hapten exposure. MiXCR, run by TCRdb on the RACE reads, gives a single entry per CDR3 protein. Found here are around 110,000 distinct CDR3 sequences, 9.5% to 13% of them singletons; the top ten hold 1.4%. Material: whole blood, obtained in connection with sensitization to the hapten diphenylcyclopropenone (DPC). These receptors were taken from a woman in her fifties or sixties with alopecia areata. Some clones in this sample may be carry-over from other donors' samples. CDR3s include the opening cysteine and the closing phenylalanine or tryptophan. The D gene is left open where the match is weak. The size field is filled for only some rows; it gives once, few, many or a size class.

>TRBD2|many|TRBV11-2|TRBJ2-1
TGTGCCAGCAGCGCGGGACTAGCCAATGAGCAGTTCTTC
CASSAGLANEQFF
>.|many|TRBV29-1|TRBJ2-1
TGCAGCGTTGAAGTGGGCAGTTACAATGAGCAGTTCTTC
CSVEVGSYNEQFF
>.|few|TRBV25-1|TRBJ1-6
TGTGCCAGCGGCGTCAGGTCTGATTCACCCCTCCACTTT
CASGVRSDSPLHF
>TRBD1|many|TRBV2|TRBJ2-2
TGTGCCAGCAGCCAGACAGGGTTCGCCGGGGAGCTGTTTTTT
CASSQTGFAGELFF
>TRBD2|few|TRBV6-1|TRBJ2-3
TGTGCCACCCCCAGGCCCCTAGCGGGAGGAGATACGCAGTATTTT
CATPRPLAGGDTQYF
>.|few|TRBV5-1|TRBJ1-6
TGCGCCAGCAGCCCGCCGGACAGCAATTCACCCCTCCACTTT
CASSPPDSNSPLHF
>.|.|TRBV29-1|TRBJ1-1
TGCAGCGTCGCCGGGTTCCAAGTAGAAGCTTTCTTT
CSVAGFQVEAFF
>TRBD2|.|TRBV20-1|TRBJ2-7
TGCAGTGCTCCCTTAGCGGGGCGCTCCTACGAGCAGTACTTC
CSAPLAGRSYEQYF
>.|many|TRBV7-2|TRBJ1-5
TGTGCCAGCAGCTCCAACAGCTTCAATCAGCCCCAGCATTTT
CASSSNSFNQPQHF
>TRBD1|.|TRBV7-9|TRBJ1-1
TGTGCCAGCAGCCCTTACAGGGGGAATATGAACACTGAAGCTTTCTTT
CASSPYRGNMNTEAFF
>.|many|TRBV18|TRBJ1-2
TGTGCCAGCTCACCCGCGTCCTCCGCAGGGAATCAACCCTATGGCTACACCTTC
CASSPASSAGNQPYGYTF
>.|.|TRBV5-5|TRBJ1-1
TGTGCCAGCAGCGCTTGGGTAAACACTGAAGCTTTCTTT
CASSAWVNTEAFF
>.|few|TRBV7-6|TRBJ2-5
TGTGCCAGCAGCTTAAACCCCGTATTCCAAGCGGAGACCCAGTACTTC
CASSLNPVFQAETQYF
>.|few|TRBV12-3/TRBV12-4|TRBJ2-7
TGTGCCAGCAGCCCGCGGGACTTCTCCTACGAGCAGTACTTC
CASSPRDFSYEQYF
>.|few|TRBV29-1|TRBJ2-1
TGCAGCGTAGCTGGGACTTTGGGGCAGTTCTTC
CSVAGTLGQFF
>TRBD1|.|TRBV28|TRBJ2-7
TGTGCCAGCAGCCCCGGGACAGGTGCTGAACTTGAGCAGTACTTC
CASSPGTGAELEQYF
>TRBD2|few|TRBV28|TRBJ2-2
TGTGCCAGCAGTTTCCTTCTAGCGGGAGATGGCACCGGGGAGCTGTTTTTT
CASSFLLAGDGTGELFF
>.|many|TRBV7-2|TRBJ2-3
TGTGCCAGCAGCGCTTACTTAGATACGCAGTATTTT
CASSAYLDTQYF
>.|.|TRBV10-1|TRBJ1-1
TGCGCCAGCAGTGTCGGACAGTCTGGGTACACTGAAGCTTTCTTT
CASSVGQSGYTEAFF
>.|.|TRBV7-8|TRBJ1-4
TGTGCCAGCAGTTCTCCCCGCGTGCGGGAAAAACTGTTTTTT
CASSSPRVREKLFF
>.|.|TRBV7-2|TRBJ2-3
TGTGCCAGCAGCTTAGCGGCGGGACAGCAGTATTTT
CASSLAAGQQYF
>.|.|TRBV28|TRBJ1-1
TGTGCCAGCAGCCCCGTACCAGGCATGAACACTGAAGCTTTCTTT
CASSPVPGMNTEAFF
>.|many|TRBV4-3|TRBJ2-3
TGCGCCAGCAGCCCCGACGCCCTTGGGGGTACAGATACGCAGTATTTT
CASSPDALGGTDTQYF
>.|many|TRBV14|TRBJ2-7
TGTGCCAGCAGCCAAGGTAGCGGACGCTCCTACGAGCAGTACTTC
CASSQGSGRSYEQYF
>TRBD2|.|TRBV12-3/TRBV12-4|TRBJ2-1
TGTGCCTCCGAGGACTTGGGACTAGGAAACAATGAGCAGTTCTTC
CASEDLGLGNNEQFF
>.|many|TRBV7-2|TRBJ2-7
TGTGCCAGCAGCTTGAACGCGAGGATCTACGAGCAGTACTTC
CASSLNARIYEQYF
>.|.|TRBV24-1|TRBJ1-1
TGTGCCACCAGTGAGGCGAACACTGAAGCTTTCTTT
CATSEANTEAFF
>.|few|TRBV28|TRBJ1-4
TGTGCCAGCAGTCCGGGCGCCGGGGGTAGAGAAAAACTGTTTTTT
CASSPGAGGREKLFF
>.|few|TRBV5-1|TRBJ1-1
TGCGCCAGCAGCACGGGGAACACTGAAGCTTTCTTT
CASSTGNTEAFF
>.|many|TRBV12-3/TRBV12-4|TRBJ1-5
TGTGCCAGCAGCCCCGGGGTTTTTGGCAATCAGCCCCAGCATTTT
CASSPGVFGNQPQHF
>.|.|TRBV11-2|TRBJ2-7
TGTGCCAGCAGCTTAGCATCCTTGGCAGCTTACGAGCAGTACTTC
CASSLASLAAYEQYF
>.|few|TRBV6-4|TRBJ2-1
TGTGCCAGCAGTGACTCATGGGGTAGGTCCTACAATGAGCAGTTCTTC
CASSDSWGRSYNEQFF
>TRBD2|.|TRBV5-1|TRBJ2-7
TGCGCCAGCAGCTTGGAGGCTAGCGGGGGCAGGGAGCAGTACTTC
CASSLEASGGREQYF
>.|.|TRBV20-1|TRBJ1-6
TGCAGTGCTACAGGTTACTCCTATAATTCACCCCTCCACTTT
CSATGYSYNSPLHF
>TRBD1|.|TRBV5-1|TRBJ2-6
TGCGCCAGCAGCCGAGGGACAGCCTCTGGGGCCAACGTCCTGACTTTC
CASSRGTASGANVLTF
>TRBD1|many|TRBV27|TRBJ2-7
TGTGCCAGCAGTTTTTCCGACAGGGGAGTGCAGTACTTC
CASSFSDRGVQYF
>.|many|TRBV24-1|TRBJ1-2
TGTGCCACCAGTGACCCTGAATCTCATCGACAGGATGGCTACACCTTC
CATSDPESHRQDGYTF
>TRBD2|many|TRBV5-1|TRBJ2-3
TGCGCCAGCAGCTTGACCCTAGCGGGAATCGCAGATACGCAGTATTTT
CASSLTLAGIADTQYF
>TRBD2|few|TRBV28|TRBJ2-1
TGTGCCAGCAGTTTGCTAGCGGGAGACTATGAGCAGTTCTTC
CASSLLAGDYEQFF
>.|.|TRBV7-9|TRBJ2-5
TGTGCCAGCAGCTTTCGCCAGGACCAAGAGACCCAGTACTTC
CASSFRQDQETQYF
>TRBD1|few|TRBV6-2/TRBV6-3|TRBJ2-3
TGTGCCACCGGCCCACAGGGGGTCCCCACAGATACGCAGTATTTT
CATGPQGVPTDTQYF
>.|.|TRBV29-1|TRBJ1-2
TGCAGCGTCATCGACAGCTACTATGGCTACACCTTC
CSVIDSYYGYTF
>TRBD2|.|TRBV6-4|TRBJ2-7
TGTGCCAGCAGTCGCGGAGCGGGAGGGCCGATTTTCGAACAGTACTTC
CASSRGAGGPIFEQYF
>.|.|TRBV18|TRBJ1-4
TGTGCCAGCTCACCGGACAGTTATAATGAAAAACTGTTTTTT
CASSPDSYNEKLFF
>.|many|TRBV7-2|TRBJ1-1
TGTGCCAGCAGCGTTCAGGGGAACACTGAAGCTTTCTTT
CASSVQGNTEAFF
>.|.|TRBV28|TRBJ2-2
TGTGCCAGCACTGGACCGAACACCGGGGAGCTGTTTTTT
CASTGPNTGELFF
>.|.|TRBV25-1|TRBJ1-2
TGTGCCAGCAGTGTAACCGGGTCCAACCTTGGCTACACCTTC
CASSVTGSNLGYTF
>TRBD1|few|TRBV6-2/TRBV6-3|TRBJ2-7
TGTGCCAGCATGCTCCGGGACAGTACTTTTCCCGGTATGGGGCACGAGCAGTACTTC
CASMLRDSTFPGMGHEQYF
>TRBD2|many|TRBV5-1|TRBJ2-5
TGCGCCAGCAGGACTAGCGGACAAGAGACCCAGTACTTC
CASRTSGQETQYF
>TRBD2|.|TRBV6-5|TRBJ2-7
TGTGCCAGCAGTTATACTAGCGAGTACGAGCAGTACTTC
CASSYTSEYEQYF
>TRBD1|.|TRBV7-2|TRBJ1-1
TGTGTCAGCAGCTTACCCCGACAGGGACCGAACACTGAAGCTTTCTTT
CVSSLPRQGPNTEAFF
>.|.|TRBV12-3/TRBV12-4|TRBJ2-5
TGTGCCAGCAGTTTAACTAGCTGGGAGACCCAGTACTTC
CASSLTSWETQYF
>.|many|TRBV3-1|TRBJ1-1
TGTGCCAGCAGCCTCCCAGGGAGGACTTTCTTT
CASSLPGRTFF
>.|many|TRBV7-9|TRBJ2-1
TGTGCCAGCAGCTTACGGTCCGGGGGCGTTCAGAATGAGCAGTTCTTC
CASSLRSGGVQNEQFF
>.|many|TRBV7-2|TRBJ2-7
TGTGCCAGCACCAGGGGGGCGGGTAGTTACGAGCAGTACTTC
CASTRGAGSYEQYF
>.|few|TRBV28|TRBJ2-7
TGTGCCAGCAGTCCCGACTACCTAGCTTACGAGCAGTACTTC
CASSPDYLAYEQYF
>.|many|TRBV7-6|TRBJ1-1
TGTGCCAGCAGCGAGGGCCTCAGTGAGACTGAAGCTTTCTTT
CASSEGLSETEAFF